This T cell receptor beta chain was sequenced in a study of glioma-infiltrating T cells after dendritic cell vaccination. Study-wide context: Patients received autologous tumor lysate-pulsed dendritic cell vaccination between about 2003 and 2013. Monocyte-derived dendritic cells, cultured 7 to 8 days with IL-4 and GM-CSF, were pulsed with autologous tumor lysate.

V gave up 1 base and J gave up 0 bases, with 7 bases separating them. The CDR3 has 15 amino acids. Looked up from germline, CDR1 is MNHNS and CDR2 is SASEGT. Time point defined: after dendritic cell vaccination, including at tumor progression/relapse. Patients had residual fresh-frozen tumor tissue and more than two years of survival data. Sequenced by immunoSEQ multiplex PCR; TCRdb stores in-frame clones only, minus some. Of about 63,000 clones in the sample, under 90% were seen once. The rearrangement joins TRBV6-1 to TRBJ1-5; unclear D gene. The starting material was blood, obtained after dendritic cell vaccination. The sequence derives from a human donor with glioblastoma. The CDR3 sequence is CASSEGPSSNQPQHF. The CDR3 coding sequence is TGTGCCAGCAGTGAAGGGCCGTCTAGCAATCAGCCCCAGCATTTT.